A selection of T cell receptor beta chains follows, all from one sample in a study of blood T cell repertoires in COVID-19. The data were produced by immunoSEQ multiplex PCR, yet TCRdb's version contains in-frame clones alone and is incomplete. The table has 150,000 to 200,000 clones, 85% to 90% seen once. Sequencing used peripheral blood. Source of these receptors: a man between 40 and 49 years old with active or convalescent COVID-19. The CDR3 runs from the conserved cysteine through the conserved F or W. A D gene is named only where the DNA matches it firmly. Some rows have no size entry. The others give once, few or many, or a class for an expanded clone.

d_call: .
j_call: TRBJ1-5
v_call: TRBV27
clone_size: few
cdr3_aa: CASRSGNNQPQHF
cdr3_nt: TGTGCCAGCAGATCCGGGAATAATCAGCCCCAGCATTTT

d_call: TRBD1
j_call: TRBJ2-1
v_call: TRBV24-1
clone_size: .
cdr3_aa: CATSDTGALSYNEQFF
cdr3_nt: TGTGCCACCAGTGACACAGGGGCCCTCTCCTACAATGAGCAGTTCTTC

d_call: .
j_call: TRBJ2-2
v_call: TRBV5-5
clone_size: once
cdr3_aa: CASSLWVAPNTGELFF
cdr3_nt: TGTGCCAGCAGCTTGTGGGTAGCGCCGAACACCGGGGAGCTGTTTTTT

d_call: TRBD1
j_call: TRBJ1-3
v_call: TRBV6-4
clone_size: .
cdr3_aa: CARTGIRWGNTIYF
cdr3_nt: TGTGCCAGGACAGGGATCAGGTGGGGAAACACCATATATTTT

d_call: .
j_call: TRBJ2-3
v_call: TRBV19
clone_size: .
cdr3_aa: CASSISPDTQYF
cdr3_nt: TGTGCCAGTAGTATCTCCCCAGATACGCAGTATTTT

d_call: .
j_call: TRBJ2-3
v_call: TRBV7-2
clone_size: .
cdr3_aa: CASSFRGGGDTQYF
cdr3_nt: TGTGCCAGCAGCTTTAGAGGGGGGGGAGATACGCAGTATTTT

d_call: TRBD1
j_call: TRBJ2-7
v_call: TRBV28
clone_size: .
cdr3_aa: CASSFPTGGWYEQYF
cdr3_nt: TGTGCCAGCAGTTTCCCCACAGGGGGCTGGTACGAGCAGTACTTC

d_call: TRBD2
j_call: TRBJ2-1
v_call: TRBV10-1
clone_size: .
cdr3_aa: CASSGGLAGFDYNEQFF
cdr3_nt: TGCGCCAGCAGTGGGGGACTAGCGGGGTTCGACTACAATGAGCAGTTCTTC

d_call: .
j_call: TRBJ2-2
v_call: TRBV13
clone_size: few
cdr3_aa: CASSLRLAGELFF
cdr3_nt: TGTGCCAGCAGCTTAAGACTAGCCGGGGAGCTGTTTTTT

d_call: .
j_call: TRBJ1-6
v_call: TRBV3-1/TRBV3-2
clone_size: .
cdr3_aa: CASGGETQGTHF
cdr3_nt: TGTGCCAGCGGGGGGGAGACCCAGGGGACCCACTTT

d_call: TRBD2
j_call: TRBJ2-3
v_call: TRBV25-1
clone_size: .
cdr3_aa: CASSVAGGFTDTQYF
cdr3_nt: TGTGCCAGCAGTGTCGCGGGGGGTTTCACAGATACGCAGTATTTT

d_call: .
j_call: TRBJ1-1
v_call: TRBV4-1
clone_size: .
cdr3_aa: CASSLRRDPTEAFF
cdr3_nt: TGCGCCAGCAGCCTACGCAGGGATCCCACTGAAGCTTTCTTT

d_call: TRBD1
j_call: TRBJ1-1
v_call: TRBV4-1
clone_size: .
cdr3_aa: CASSDGTDDEAFF
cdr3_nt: TGCGCCAGCAGCGACGGGACAGATGATGAAGCTTTCTTT

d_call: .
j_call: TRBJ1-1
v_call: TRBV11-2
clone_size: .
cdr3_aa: CASKGRTEAFF
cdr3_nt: TGTGCCAGCAAGGGGCGGACTGAAGCTTTCTTT

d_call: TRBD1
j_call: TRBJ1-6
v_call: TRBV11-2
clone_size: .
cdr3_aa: CASSATGTDNSPLHF
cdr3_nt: TGTGCCAGCAGCGCAACCGGGACAGATAATTCACCCCTCCACTTT

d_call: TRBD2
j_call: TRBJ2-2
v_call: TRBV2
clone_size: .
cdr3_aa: CASSGTSERKRRSTGELFF
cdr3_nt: TGTGCCAGCAGCGGGACTAGCGAAAGGAAAAGACGCAGCACCGGGGAGCTGTTTTTT

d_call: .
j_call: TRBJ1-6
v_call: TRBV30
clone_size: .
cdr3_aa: CAWTYGGSYNSPLHF
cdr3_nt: TGTGCCTGGACTTACGGCGGCTCCTATAATTCACCCCTCCACTTT

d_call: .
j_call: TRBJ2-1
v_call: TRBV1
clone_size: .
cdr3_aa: CTSTRLAGGRGEQFF
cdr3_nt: TGCACCAGCACACGACTAGCGGGGGGGCGAGGTGAGCAGTTCTTC

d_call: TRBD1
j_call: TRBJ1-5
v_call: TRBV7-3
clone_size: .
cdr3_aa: CASSQTGGNQPQHF
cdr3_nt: TGTGCCAGCAGCCAGACAGGGGGGAATCAGCCCCAGCATTTT

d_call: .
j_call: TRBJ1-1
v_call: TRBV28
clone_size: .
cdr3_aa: CASRTDRPTEAFF
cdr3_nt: TGTGCCAGCAGGACAGACAGGCCCACTGAAGCTTTCTTT

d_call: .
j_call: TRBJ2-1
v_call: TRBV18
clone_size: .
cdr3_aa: CASSPAVVAVGNYNEQFF
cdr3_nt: TGTGCCAGCTCACCGGCCGTCGTAGCGGTTGGTAACTACAATGAGCAGTTCTTC

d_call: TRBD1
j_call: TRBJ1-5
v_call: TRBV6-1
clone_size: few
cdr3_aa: CASSELGGGSNQPQHF
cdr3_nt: TGTGCCAGCAGTGAATTAGGGGGCGGTAGCAATCAGCCCCAGCATTTT

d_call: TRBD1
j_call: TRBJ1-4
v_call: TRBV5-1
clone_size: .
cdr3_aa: CASSSGTGGEKLFF
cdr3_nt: TGCGCCAGCAGCTCCGGGACAGGGGGTGAAAAACTGTTTTTT

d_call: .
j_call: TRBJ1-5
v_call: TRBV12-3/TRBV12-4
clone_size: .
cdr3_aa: CASSLHRQPQHF
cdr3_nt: TGTGCCAGCAGTCTTCACCGGCAGCCCCAGCATTTT